This TCR beta chain was sequenced during a study of cytomegalovirus exposure and HLA in healthy donors (dated by TCRdb to about 2017). As for the study more broadly: An earlier analysis of about 560 of the donors reported about 260 Gb of sequence data and approximately 120 million unique TCR beta sequences obtained from about 200 million T cells. Roughly 300 gigabases of sequencing data and tens of millions of unique TCR sequences were included in an early release covering about 700 HLA-typed donors. The genetic ancestry cluster associated with self-reported Caucasian donors included around four fifths of the roughly 360 genotyped donors. The study was designed to test whether signatures of past pathogen exposure could be identified by cataloging public T cell receptors. The T cell repertoires of under 750 subjects were profiled by immunosequencing and related to cytomegalovirus serostatus. In addition to the first cohort of 666 subjects, a separate validation cohort of approximately 130 different subjects was used. To predict cytomegalovirus infection status, the study combined high-throughput TCR immunosequencing, statistical association of individual TCRs with disease status, and machine learning. In a later analysis, previously published TCR beta repertoires from hundreds of donors were re-analyzed and high-resolution HLA genotyping was added so that TCR occurrence patterns could be studied. The later analysis used no new phenotypic data to find candidate immune exposures, relying instead on TCR beta sequences and their occurrence across donors. An earlier analysis of around 580 of the donors used high-throughput TCR beta sequencing to judge whether each TCR beta V gene segment behaved as functional or pseudogenic. Donor age, sex, ethnicity and CMV serostatus were compiled alongside the repertoire data. In a later genetic analysis, genome-wide SNP genotypes for about 55% of the roughly 670 donors were used, and that subset was treated as a discovery cohort. Every repertoire in the discovery cohort had been generated on one and the same sequencing platform. HLA typing included class I and class II loci at four-digit resolution. The number of donors typed differed by locus, with about 629-630 for A, B, C, DRB1 and DQB1, 522 for DQA1, 600 to 610 for DPA1, and approximately 470 for DPB1. Four or five DR-DQ haplotypes were treated as single units for association and clustering because of strong linkage in the cohort. Among around 400 genotyped donors of the cohort, an average of about 240,000 unique TCR beta nucleotide sequences were sequenced per donor, roughly 18% of them non-productive.

Library generation was performed with the immunoSEQ multiplex PCR assay. For the multiplex PCR, a mixture combining 60 forward primers for TCR Vbeta segments and 13 reverse primers for TCR Jbeta segments was used. A multiplex PCR assay on genomic DNA amplified the CDR3 region of rearranged TCR beta genes. The amplified TCR beta libraries were sequenced on the Illumina HiSeq System as 87-base-pair reads. In the source study's methods: Across the 700 or so repertoires, a later analysis counted around 80 million unique TCR beta chains, 9.5 million to 12 million of which were shared by at least two donors. Raw reads were error-corrected and collapsed into unique sequences by a nearest-neighbor algorithm in which closely related sequences were merged to remove PCR and sequencing errors. Alignment of CDR3 sequences to IMGT reference sequences was used to assign V, D and J gene segments. For a sequence to be retained, a match of at least six nucleotides to both a V gene segment and a J gene segment was required. A rearrangement counted as productive if the CDR3 had no stop codons and remained in frame with V and J, and every other rearrangement counted as non-productive. Following IMGT convention, CDR3 was defined as the stretch from the second conserved V-encoded cysteine to the conserved J-encoded phenylalanine. Sequences without an unambiguous match to a single V gene segment were excluded from the earlier analysis of approximately 560 of the donors. In an earlier analysis of a few hundred of the donors, a V segment was called functional when productive rearrangements were above 56.7%, and segregating when the standard deviation between donors exceeded 5%. To diagnose cytomegalovirus status from the catalog of TCR beta chain sequences, a statistical classification framework was built. In a later analysis, TCR nucleotide sequences were compared against IMGT/GENE-DB human TR gene sequences so that V and J genes could be assigned. Using the TCRdist pipeline, a later analysis assigned CDR3 sequences along with most-parsimonious VDJ recombination scenarios. In a later analysis, each TCR beta chain was defined by its CDR3 amino acid sequence together with its V-gene family, and reads without a unique V-gene family were excluded. As a way to deal with suspected cross-contamination and a sequencing artifact, a later analysis dropped 500 to 700 nucleotide sequences that were highly shared and had low generation probability. For each public chain, a later analysis derived a clonal expansion index from normalized ranks of inferred template counts within each repertoire. A later analysis computed generation probabilities with a VDJ recombination model fitted to out-of-frame rearrangements, and checked the results against IGoR. A later analysis scored TCR-TCR, TCR-HLA and TCR-CMV co-occurrence with hypergeometric tests, applying a repertoire-size bias correction to TCR pairs. To estimate false discovery rates, a later analysis permuted the HLA or CMV assignments 20 times. In a later analysis, co-occurring TCRs were grouped with DBSCAN, and TCRdist sequence similarity was added when clustering was performed within HLA-allele-positive subsets. Co-occurrence clustering excluded repertoires with fewer than 30,000 or more than 120,000 public chains, plus five with anomalous nucleotide sharing. Imported from immuneACCESS, the table was reduced by TCRdb to in-frame sequences with V and J called. These copies leave out some clones; in studies compared against another copy, an unresolved V gene accounts for under half, and the cause of the remainder is not known. V and J calls and clone size are those listed in that table; D and trimming were worked out from the DNA. The sample includes under 200,000 clones, with over 75% observed a single time. The leading ten clones occupy 2.5% to 3.5% of the sample.

For this chain, trimming is 4 bases at the V end and 3 bases at the J end, and the number of junction bases without a gene match is 4. The germline V gene gives CDR1 as SGHRS and CDR2 as YFSETQ. Its CDR3 holds 14 amino acids, cysteine through phenylalanine. The DNA shown is the 42-base CDR3, in frame from base 1. Turning to this clone: The antigen this receptor binds is unknown. The input lacks base qualities; no much larger clone sits a single base away.

General conclusions and limits of the study: Compared with equally common non-associated chains, HLA-associated TCR beta chains in a later analysis were more clonally expanded and had lower generation probabilities. A later analysis found that TCR association rates varied across HLA loci, with DRB1 alleles showing the most associated TCRs and HLA-C alleles the fewest. Assigning TCR associations to individual alleles was difficult when HLA alleles, especially DR and DQ, strongly co-occurred. CMV serostatus was the only immune exposure information available for the cohort. A total of some 180 TCR beta chains were listed by the study as associated with cytomegalovirus. Because the 87-base-pair reads could not distinguish some IMGT-functional V segments, including TRBV6-2 and TRBV6-3, those segments were excluded. A later analysis associated 15,000 or so TCR beta sequences with specific HLA alleles at a false discovery rate of 0.05. Most TCR sequences were observed very rarely across donors, whereas some public TCRs were present in many individuals. A later analysis found that most CMV-associated TCR beta chains appeared HLA-restricted, with HLA associations seemingly driven largely by CMV exposure. A further reported finding was that TCR beta sequences accurately predicted the HLA-A and HLA-B alleles for most subjects in the first cohort. A later genetic analysis reported fewer N-insertions in productive TCRs among donors in an Asian-associated ancestry cluster than the roughly 700-donor mean. Roughly uniform sequencing depth across donors was assumed in presence/absence analyses, although this assumption may not hold. In a later genetic analysis, a missense DCLRE1C variant was associated with V-gene and J-gene trimming of TCR beta chains, and the association was replicated in an independent cohort. Over 15 rarely observed V segments, including chromosome 9 orphons, were excluded from the earlier analysis of about 610 of the donors because counts were too low. HLA typing was unavailable for some donors at each locus, so association tests used only the typed subset. Broadly in line with IMGT annotations, most TCR beta V segments showed up in productive rearrangements about 90% or about 30% of the time in an earlier analysis of roughly 590 of the donors. In vitro tests confirmed that a few of the cytomegalovirus-associated TCR beta chains recognize cytomegalovirus antigens. According to the authors, the approach could potentially be generalized to other disease states and immunological phenotypes. The sequencing pipeline was judged likely to have produced a cluster of highly shared sequence variants as a technical artifact. According to a later analysis, parvovirus B19, influenza, CMV and Epstein-Barr virus appeared linked to several top co-occurrence clusters. The cohort was sequenced for TCR beta chains only, and without alpha or paired-chain data the features that could be detected were limited. Correlated functional status among segregating V segments might reflect linkage disequilibrium, but an unknown experimental factor could not be ruled out. The classifier was reported to diagnose cytomegalovirus status with high specificity and sensitivity in both the original cohort and the validation cohort.

The cohort consisted of 666 healthy bone marrow donors. All cohort members were sampled while nominally healthy, although unrecorded immune exposures were likely present. The donor tested CMV seronegative and was one of the 352 seronegative cohort members. A peripheral blood sample was collected from each donor, and TCR beta sequencing was performed on peripheral blood mononuclear cells. The Qiagen DNeasy Blood Extraction Kit was used to extract genomic DNA from the blood cell samples. The TCR was taken from a female donor in good health and CMV-seronegative. This chain is built from TRBV5-1 and TRBJ2-7; 10 central nucleotides agree with TRBD1. The sequenced material came from PBMCs. The DNA sequence is as follows: TGCGCCAGCAGCGGGGGACAGGGGAACTACGAGCAGTACTTC. Protein translation: CASSGGQGNYEQYF.